Presented here are 22 T cell receptor beta chains from one specimen sequenced in a study of identical twins. MiXCR, run by TCRdb on the 5' RACE reads, gives a single entry per CDR3 protein. The sample lists 510,000 or so distinct CDR3 sequences; approximately 16% were seen once. The data also belong to a second study, concerning yellow fever vaccine responses in identical twins.

The specimen sequenced was CD4+ T cells sorted from blood. These receptors were obtained from a woman younger than 35 in good health.

The chain has TRBV7-2 and TRBJ2-1; 13 nucleotides align to TRBD2. The CDR3 contains 15 residues. CDR1 SGHTA and CDR2 FQGNSA come from the germline V gene. Trimming at V came to 6 bases and at J to 8 bases, leaving 7 bases not matched to a gene. The CDR3 loop reads CASRRGLAGVHEQFF. The CDR3 bases are TGTGCCAGCAGACGAGGACTAGCGGGAGTCCATGAGCAGTTCTTC.

V usage is TRBV6-1 and J usage is TRBJ2-3, with 8 bases matching TRBD2. Losses at the gene ends were 4 bases for V and 4 bases for J; bases not matched to a gene: 7. There are 15 residues in the CDR3. The germline gives CDR1 MNHNS, CDR2 SASEGT. As DNA, the CDR3 is TGTGCCAGCAGTGCTCAAGCGGGAGTAGCAGATACGCAGTATTTT. Protein sequence: CASSAQAGVADTQYF.

This clonotype was recorded many times. The chain is built from TRBV5-1 and TRBJ2-1; the D gene is possibly TRBD2 (6 bases). Germline V gives CDR1 SGHRS, CDR2 YFSETQ. This CDR3 spans 16 amino acids. V lost 5 bases and J 9 bases, leaving 24 bases between the germline ends. CDR3 sequence: CASSSPLAARRGEQFF. The CDR3 nucleotides are TGCGCCAGCAGTTCGCCTTTAGCGGCACGGCGAGGTGAGCAGTTCTTC.

The chain has TRBV2 and TRBJ2-1; 8 nucleotides line up with TRBD1. CDR3 length: 14 amino acids. V lost 8 bases and J lost 6; bases outside the gene matches: 9. In germline, CDR1 is SNHLY, CDR2 FYNNEI. The DNA for the CDR3 is TGTGCCAGCGGTAACAGGGGGTACATCAATGAGCAGTTCTTC. This codes for CASGNRGYINEQFF.

This clonotype was observed a handful of times. This chain uses TRBV7-6 with TRBJ2-7; no firm D call. CDR1 and CDR2 (germline): SGHVS, FNYEAQ. CDR3 size: 13 residues. V lost 1 base and J 9 bases, leaving 13 bases between the germline ends. CDR3 sequence (DNA): TGTGCCAGCAGCTTAGGCGGCACCCCGGGGCAGTACTTC. It is translated as CASSLGGTPGQYF.

CDR3 loop: CASSSPTGGLSGNTIYF. For the CDR3, the DNA is TGTGCCAGCAGTTCCCCGACAGGTGGTCTCTCTGGAAACACCATATATTTT. The chain recombines TRBV6-5 with TRBJ1-3; TRBD1 might be the D (6 bases). The V end was cut by 4 bases, the J end by 0 bases, with 16 bases between. This CDR3 has 17 residues. Per germline, CDR1 MNHEY and CDR2 SVGAGI.

This clonotype was counted between two and nine times. The V gene is TRBV12-3 or TRBV12-4, the J gene TRBJ2-2, with D possibly being TRBD2 (6 bases). V was shortened by 6 bases and J by 6 bases, with 14 bases between the two germline ends. The CDR3 extends over 14 amino acids. CDR3 protein: CASSLTKRAGELFF. The DNA of the CDR3 is TGTGCCAGCAGCCTGACCAAGCGGGCCGGGGAGCTGTTTTTT.

The rearrangement links TRBV20-1 to TRBJ2-7, with a weak D call TRBD2 (6 bases). Trimming left V 4 bases short and J 6 bases short, with 19 bases between. This CDR3 has 14 amino acids. Germline lookup yields CDR1 DFQATT and CDR2 SNEGSKA (reference sequence). The CDR3 sequence: CSAIPRVGGREQYV. DNA for the CDR3: TGCAGTGCTATACCGAGAGTGGGGGGACGCGAGCAGTACGTC.

The V call is TRBV9, the J call TRBJ2-5; TRBD2 matches at 7 bases. The V gene's germline CDR1 is SGDLS and CDR2 YYNGEE. The junction had 9 bases not matched to a gene; V was cut back by 5 bases and J by 2 bases. The CDR3 totals 15 residues. The CDR3 DNA reads TGTGCCAGCAGTCCCTCTAGCGGCCGACAAGAGACCCAGTACTTC. It codes for CASSPSSGRQETQYF.

This clonotype came up many times. The CDR3 sequence: CASSPTGQVSTGELFF. The CDR3 DNA reads TGTGCCAGCAGCCCAACGGGACAGGTCAGCACCGGGGAGCTGTTTTTT. This rearrangement joins TRBV3-1 to TRBJ2-2; 8 bases line up with TRBD1. Germline CDR1 reads LGHDT; CDR2 reads YNNKEL (reference sequence). The CDR3 covers 16 residues. The V segment lost 4 bases and the J segment 4 bases; nucleotides outside the gene matches: 8.

The chain employs TRBV4-1 and TRBJ2-3; TRBD2 matches at 12 bases. This CDR3 region has 20 residues. CDR1 is MGHRA, CDR2 YSYEKL, per germline. J lost 5 bases, V lost 3 bases, and 18 bases had no gene match. The CDR3 nucleotides are TGCGCCAGCAGCCATCGTACTAGCGGGAGGTCCCTTTGGGGCAAAGATACGCAGTATTTT. It translates to CASSHRTSGRSLWGKDTQYF.

The chain combines TRBV11-2 with TRBJ1-3, with a weak D call TRBD1 (6 bases). Germline values: CDR1 SGHAT, CDR2 FQNNGV. The ends were cut back, 2 bases at V and 2 bases at J, with 19 bases in the middle. CDR3 length: 18 residues. CDR3 in amino acids: CASSLRGGGSQTGNTIYF. The CDR3 DNA is TGTGCCAGCAGCTTAAGGGGGGGAGGGTCCCAAACTGGAAACACCATATATTTT.

V usage is TRBV10-2 and J usage is TRBJ2-1; 8 positions agree with TRBD2. The CDR3 has 18 residues. V lost 4 bases and J lost 0; bases outside the gene matches: 11. Germline loops: CDR1 WSHSY, CDR2 SAAADI. The CDR3: CASSGGAGGPNSYNEQFF. The DNA for the CDR3 is TGCGCCAGCAGTGGAGGGGCGGGAGGCCCGAACTCCTACAATGAGCAGTTCTTC.

The chain joins TRBV3-1 to TRBJ2-3; D gene unclear. The CDR3 runs to 10 residues. CDR1 is LGHDT and CDR2 is YNNKEL in the germline V gene (reference sequence). Trimming stripped 8 bases from V and 8 bases from J, with 8 bases between. As DNA, the CDR3 is TGTGCCAGCGGGCTTGTTACGCAGTATTTT. This translates into CASGLVTQYF.

This clonotype occurred a few times. The genes are TRBV20-1 and TRBJ2-1; D possibly uses TRBD1 or TRBD2 (5 bases each). CDR1 is DFQATT and CDR2 is SNEGSKA in the germline V gene (reference sequence). The CDR3 sequence is 13 residues long. V shed 5 bases and J shed 8 bases, with 16 bases lying between them. CDR3 nucleotides: TGCAGTGCTTCTGGGACGAGGAACTATGAGCAGTTCTTC. Protein product: CSASGTRNYEQFF.

About this clonotype: A much larger clone sits a single nucleotide away, making a read error possible. The J gene is TRBJ2-1, the V gene TRBV28; 7 nucleotides match TRBD2. Trimming removed 5 bases from V and 2 bases from J; junction bases left unmatched: 6. The CDR3 extends over 15 amino acids. Looked up from germline, CDR1 is MDHEN and CDR2 is SYDVKM. The CDR3 is CASSPSGTTYNEQFF. Here the CDR3 DNA reads TGTGCCAGCAGTCCCTCCGGGACTACCTACAATGAGCAGTTCTTC.

This clonotype was observed many times. The chain is built from TRBV12-3 or TRBV12-4 and TRBJ1-2, with D tentatively TRBD1 (6 bases). There are 16 residues in the CDR3. V was trimmed by 7 bases and J by 0 bases, leaving 18 bases between them. In DNA form, the CDR3 reads TGTGCCAGCAACCCACAGGGACCCGTGGCTAACTATGGCTACACCTTC. Its protein product is CASNPQGPVANYGYTF.

This clonotype was seen more than once but under ten times. This chain connects TRBV28 to TRBJ1-1; 9 nucleotides line up with TRBD1. The CDR3 contains 14 residues. Germline trimming cut 6 bases from V and 7 bases from J; bases unmatched to any gene: 9. Germline CDR1 MDHEN, CDR2 SYDVKM. The DNA for the CDR3 is TGTGCCAGCAGGGGACACAGGGGGCGGAGTGAAGCTTTCTTT. Translated: CASRGHRGRSEAFF.

The CDR3 region has the DNA TGTGCCACCTCGGTAGCGGGGCGCACAGATACGCAGTATTTT. The encoded protein is CATSVAGRTDTQYF. The J gene is TRBJ2-3, the V gene TRBV24-1; 8 positions agree with TRBD2. Germline CDR1 KGHDR, CDR2 SFDVKD. The CDR3 runs to 14 residues. After removal of 9 bases from V and 1 base from J, the junction contained 5 bases not matched to a gene.

This chain joins TRBV11-3 and TRBJ1-2, with D uncertain. Deletions cut 5 bases from V and 1 base from J, with 8 bases between. Germline V gene sequence: CDR1 SGHNT, CDR2 YENEEA. CDR3 length: 13 amino acids. This CDR3 is CASSHLDNYGYTF. In DNA form, the CDR3 reads TGTGCCAGCAGCCATCTGGATAACTATGGCTACACCTTC.

The CDR3 DNA follows: TGCGCCAGCAGCCAAGAGGGGTACCGCTCCTACAATGAGCAGTTCTTC. It yields the protein CASSQEGYRSYNEQFF. The J gene is TRBJ2-1, the V gene TRBV4-1; D is ambiguous. Trimming removed 0 bases from V and 0 bases from J, with 9 bases in between. The CDR3 sequence is 16 residues long. Germline-derived CDR1 and CDR2 are MGHRA and YSYEKL.

The rearrangement joins TRBV29-1 to TRBJ1-1; possibly TRBD1 for D (6 bases). Germline V gene data show CDR1 as SQVTM and CDR2 as ANQGSEA. This CDR3 region has 12 residues. Trimming removed 7 bases at V and 0 bases at J, with 9 bases between. Written as DNA, the CDR3 is TGCAGCGGGTACAGGGTGAACACTGAAGCTTTCTTT. Its translation is CSGYRVNTEAFF.